The 23 T cell receptor beta chains below come from one sample, sequenced in a study of identical twins (dated by TCRdb to the mid-2010s). The library came from 5' RACE. These reads were obtained on an Illumina HiSeq 2000. TCRdb redid the processing of the public reads, applying fastp at Q25 and MiXCR, and retained in-frame beta chains. Here each entry gathers all rows of one CDR3 protein and keeps the most common genes and DNA. The table for this sample lists a few hundred thousand distinct CDR3 sequences; 24% of them were counted only once. The ten largest clones capture 2.5% to 3.5% of the sample. The same specimen was also included in a second study, on T cells expressing NK-cell markers.

What was sequenced was CD4+ T cells sorted from blood. The receptors come from a woman younger than 30 in good health.

The chain uses TRBV3-1 and TRBJ2-7, with a possible D match to TRBD1 (6 bases). There are 12 residues in the CDR3. V was shortened by 6 bases and J by 6 bases, with 12 bases between the two germline ends. The germline V gene has CDR1 LGHDT and CDR2 YNNKEL (reference sequence). Written as DNA, the CDR3 is TGTGCCAGCAGTAAGGACAGCGGCGAGCAGTACTTC. Its protein is CASSKDSGEQYF.

The chain joins TRBV7-2 to TRBJ2-2, with D perhaps matching TRBD1 (5 bases). V dropped 10 bases and J dropped 2 bases, with 14 bases sitting between them. This CDR3 comprises 14 residues. Germline-derived CDR1 and CDR2 are SGHTA and FQGNSA. CDR3 region: CATKGRSNTGELFF. In DNA form, the CDR3 reads TGTGCCACAAAGGGGCGTTCTAACACCGGGGAGCTGTTTTTT.

This clonotype was seen a few times. V usage is TRBV7-2 and J usage is TRBJ2-7, with TRBD1 as a possible D gene (6 bases). Germline CDR1 and CDR2: SGHTA and FQGNSA. CDR3 size: 15 residues. With 1 base removed from V and 3 bases from J, the gap between germline ends came to 13 bases. The CDR3 sequence: CASSLDRRTVYEQYF. The CDR3, as DNA: TGTGCCAGCAGCTTAGACCGTCGGACAGTCTACGAGCAGTACTTC.

This chain connects TRBV29-1 to TRBJ2-7; no reliable D call. The CDR3 covers 12 residues. Germline CDR1 SQVTM, CDR2 ANQGSEA. Deletions cut 4 bases from V and 1 base from J, with 8 bases between. In nucleotides, the CDR3 is TGCAGCGTTGTAGGCCTTTCCTACGAGCAGTACTTC. It yields the protein CSVVGLSYEQYF.

This clonotype was seen only a few times. The chain employs TRBV11-3 and TRBJ2-1; 7 nucleotides match TRBD1. Trimming at V came to 5 bases and at J to 6 bases, leaving 13 bases not matched to a gene. The V gene's germline CDR1 is SGHNT and CDR2 YENEEA. The CDR3 length is 16 residues. The CDR3 region is CASSPSGGFASNEQFF. The CDR3 bases are TGTGCCAGCAGCCCGTCAGGGGGTTTCGCTTCCAATGAGCAGTTCTTC.

The chain links TRBV4-3 to TRBJ2-7, with D tentatively TRBD2 (5 bases). With 1 base removed from V and 2 bases from J, the gap between germline ends came to 15 bases. There are 16 residues in the CDR3. Germline V gives CDR1 LGHNA, CDR2 YSLEER. The DNA for the CDR3 is TGCGCCAGCAGCCAAGTAGGTGTGGGAGTAACCTACGAGCAGTACTTC. Amino acid sequence: CASSQVGVGVTYEQYF.

This clonotype has just a few counts. The V call is TRBV12-3 or TRBV12-4, the J call TRBJ2-3; TRBD2 matches at 8 bases. This CDR3 has 17 residues. J gave up 2 bases and V 8 bases, and 15 bases lay outside the gene matches. The CDR3 region is CASGEDGPSGYTDTQYF. CDR3 bases: TGTGCCAGCGGGGAGGACGGGCCTAGCGGGTACACAGATACGCAGTATTTT.

The V call is TRBV7-9, the J call TRBJ2-3; no definite D call. V was clipped by 2 bases and J by 3 bases, with 15 bases between them. Germline CDR1 is SEHNR and CDR2 is FQNEAQ (reference sequence). The CDR3 has 16 amino acids. The CDR3 region is CASSLSVRYATDTQYF. The CDR3 bases are TGTGCCAGCAGCTTAAGTGTCCGATATGCTACAGATACGCAGTATTTT. The entire variable domain, with the rest obtained from reference TRBV7-9 and TRBJ2-3, is as follows: DTGVSQNPRHKITKRGQNVTFRCDPISEHNRLYWYRQTLGQGPEFLTYFQNEAQLEKSRLLSDRFSAERPKGSFSTLEIQRTEQGDSAMYLCASSLSVRYATDTQYFGPGTRLTVL.

This sequence joins TRBV20-1 and TRBJ2-1, with 7 bases lining up with TRBD1. Germline lookup yields CDR1 DFQATT and CDR2 SNEGSKA (reference sequence). J gave up 14 bases and V 1 base, and 11 bases lay outside the gene matches. The CDR3 loop spans 13 amino acids. This chain's CDR3 is CSARARSGTVEFF. The CDR3 DNA reads as TGCAGTGCTAGAGCTCGCTCAGGGACAGTAGAGTTCTTC.

This clonotype came up a few times. V and J are TRBV20-1 and TRBJ2-7; 7 positions agree with TRBD1. The CDR3 runs to 11 residues. Per the germline V gene, CDR1 is DFQATT and CDR2 is SNEGSKA (reference sequence). V was pared by 6 bases and J by 5 bases, with 4 bases of the junction left unmatched. The CDR3 loop reads CSARRGHEQYF. Written as DNA, the CDR3 is TGCAGTGCAAGAAGGGGGCACGAGCAGTACTTC.

This clonotype has more than one count but fewer than ten. V gene TRBV29-1 combines with J gene TRBJ2-2, with D perhaps matching TRBD2 (6 bases). V was trimmed by 7 bases and J by 0 bases, leaving 15 bases between them. This CDR3 has 15 amino acids. The germline gives CDR1 SQVTM, CDR2 ANQGSEA. The DNA of the CDR3 is TGCAGCGCTCGGGCGGGGACGGCGAACACCGGGGAGCTGTTTTTT. Residues: CSARAGTANTGELFF.

This clonotype showed up just once. The genes are TRBV20-1 and TRBJ2-3, with a weak D call TRBD2 (5 bases). CDR3 size: 15 residues. Trimming shortened V by 6 bases and J by 6 bases, and 22 bases separated the two germline ends. Germline V CDR1 and CDR2: DFQATT, SNEGSKA (reference sequence). The CDR3 spells CSAPHRADPADTQYF. In DNA, the CDR3 is TGCAGTGCCCCCCACCGAGCGGACCCGGCTGATACGCAGTATTTT.

This chain joins TRBV4-1 and TRBJ2-7; 7 nucleotides agree with TRBD1. V was clipped by 4 bases and J by 3 bases; unmatched bases: 12. The CDR3 length is 16 residues. Germline CDR1 MGHRA, CDR2 YSYEKL. CDR3 DNA: TGCGCCAGCAGCCTCACAGGGGCGGGTGGAAGCTACGAGCAGTACTTC. Translation: CASSLTGAGGSYEQYF.

The chain couples TRBV27 to TRBJ2-7; D may correspond to TRBD1 or TRBD2 (5 bases each). V was cut by 5 bases and J by 5 bases, with 22 bases left in between. This CDR3 has 16 amino acids. In germline, CDR1 is MNHEY, CDR2 SMNVEV (reference sequence). In DNA form, the CDR3 reads TGTGCCAGCAGTCGTGACTACGGGACCACGAACCACGAGCAGTACTTC. It yields the protein CASSRDYGTTNHEQYF.

A few counts support this clonotype. V usage is TRBV15 and J usage is TRBJ1-1; a weak D match, TRBD1 (6 bases). The CDR3 totals 13 residues. Per the germline V gene, CDR1 is LNHNV and CDR2 is YYDKDF (reference sequence). V was shortened by 4 bases and J by 6 bases, with 12 bases between the two germline ends. CDR3 residues: CATSTRRGPEAFF. The CDR3 nucleotides read TGTGCCACCAGCACCCGGCGGGGGCCTGAAGCTTTCTTT.

This clonotype was seen a few times. The rearrangement uses TRBV4-3 and TRBJ1-5; possibly TRBD1 for D (6 bases). Germline V lookup: CDR1 LGHNA, CDR2 YSLEER. The CDR3 has 16 residues. The V end was cut by 0 bases, the J end by 7 bases, with 16 bases between. The CDR3 spells CASSQEVGQWAQPQHF. In DNA, the CDR3 is TGCGCCAGCAGCCAAGAAGTTGGACAGTGGGCACAGCCCCAGCATTTT.

This clonotype has a handful of counts. The V and J genes are TRBV6-5 and TRBJ2-2, with D perhaps TRBD2 (5 bases). V was cut by 6 bases and J by 6 bases, with 8 bases left in between. The V gene's germline CDR1 is MNHEY and CDR2 SVGAGI. This CDR3 contains 12 residues. CDR3 loop: CASSTGAGELFF. In nucleotides, the CDR3 is TGTGCCAGCAGCACCGGGGCCGGGGAGCTGTTTTTT.

The chain couples TRBV12-3 or TRBV12-4 to TRBJ2-1; 12 bases map to TRBD2. V was clipped by 7 bases and J by 5 bases; unmatched bases: 3. There are 14 residues in the CDR3. CDR3 in amino acids: CASTLAGGNNEQFF. For the CDR3, the DNA is TGTGCCAGCACCCTAGCGGGGGGGAACAATGAGCAGTTCTTC.

This clonotype showed up just a few times. The chain links TRBV10-3 to TRBJ2-7; D is undetermined. Germline V gene data show CDR1 as ENHRY and CDR2 as SYGVKD. The CDR3 consists of 15 residues. V lost 8 bases to trimming and J lost 3 bases, with 20 bases between them. Here the CDR3 DNA reads TGTGCCATCCTTTCCGGAGTAGAGGAGCGCTACGAGCAGTACTTC. This codes for CAILSGVEERYEQYF.

This clonotype has a handful of counts. The V call is TRBV7-9, the J call TRBJ2-7; D is undetermined. V shed 5 bases and J shed 4 bases, with 6 bases lying between them. Looked up from germline, CDR1 is SEHNR and CDR2 is FQNEAQ (reference sequence). The CDR3 loop spans 11 amino acids. The CDR3 here is CASSMLYEQYF. CDR3 DNA sequence: TGTGCCAGCAGCATGCTGTACGAGCAGTACTTC.

This clonotype was found a few times. The gene calls are TRBV20-1 and TRBJ2-5; D remains unclear. Trimming stripped 0 bases from V and 3 bases from J, with 8 bases between. Looked up from germline, CDR1 is DFQATT and CDR2 is SNEGSKA (reference sequence). This CDR3 spans 13 amino acids. The CDR3 DNA follows: TGCAGTGCTAGAGATGCGAGTAAAGAGACCCAGTACTTC. It translates to CSARDASKETQYF.

This clonotype was counted at least ten times. V is TRBV7-9 and J is TRBJ1-2; 9 positions match TRBD1. CDR3 length equals 12 residues. CDR1 is SEHNR and CDR2 is FQNEAQ in the germline V gene (reference sequence). After removal of 4 bases from V and 6 bases from J, the junction contained 0 bases not matched to a gene. Here the CDR3 reads CASSWTGDGYTF. The CDR3 DNA follows: TGTGCCAGCAGCTGGACAGGGGATGGCTACACCTTC.

This clonotype has just a few counts. The chain has TRBV6-5 and TRBJ2-2; possible D gene TRBD2, 5 bases. V was clipped by 4 bases and J by 3 bases, with 12 bases between them. There are 15 residues in the CDR3. From germline, CDR1 is MNHEY and CDR2 SVGAGI. CDR3 sequence: CASSSRTSHTGELFF. The CDR3 DNA reads as TGTGCCAGCAGTTCCCGGACTTCTCACACCGGGGAGCTGTTTTTT.